What follows describes a single TCR beta chain. Its antigen is as yet unknown. At one end the junction does not follow the germline gene, possibly because of a read error. These data belong to a study of Ad26.COV2.S vaccination and SARS-CoV-2 variants. Study-level points and caveats: Whether participants received vaccine or placebo, their non-spike TCR breadth was similar. Spike-specific responses of CD8+ and CD4+ T cells were reported to display substantial breadth after vaccination. The placebo group had lower spike-specific TCR breadth than the vaccine recipients did.

The data were produced by immunoSEQ multiplex PCR, yet TCRdb's version contains in-frame clones alone and is incomplete. The sample has over 110,000 clones, 75% to 90% seen once. Germline-derived CDR1 and CDR2 are SQVTM and ANQGSEA. The CDR3 spans 15 residues. The TCR sequence derives from a human donor who had recovered from COVID-19. This specimen was peripheral blood, taken after recovery from COVID-19. The chain is built from TRBV29-1 and TRBJ1-2, with 9 bases matching TRBD1. The CDR3 DNA sequence: TGCAGCGTTCAAGACAGGGGGTCTAACGTCTATGGCTACACCTTC. It is translated as CSVQDRGSNVYGYTF. The full variable domain, completed using reference TRBV29-1 and TRBJ1-2, is SAVISQKPSRDICQRGTSLTIQCQVDSQVTMMFWYRQQPGQSLTLIATANQGSEATYESGFVIDKFPISRPNLTFSTLTVSNMSPEDSSIYLCSVQDRGSNVYGYTFGSGTRLTVV.